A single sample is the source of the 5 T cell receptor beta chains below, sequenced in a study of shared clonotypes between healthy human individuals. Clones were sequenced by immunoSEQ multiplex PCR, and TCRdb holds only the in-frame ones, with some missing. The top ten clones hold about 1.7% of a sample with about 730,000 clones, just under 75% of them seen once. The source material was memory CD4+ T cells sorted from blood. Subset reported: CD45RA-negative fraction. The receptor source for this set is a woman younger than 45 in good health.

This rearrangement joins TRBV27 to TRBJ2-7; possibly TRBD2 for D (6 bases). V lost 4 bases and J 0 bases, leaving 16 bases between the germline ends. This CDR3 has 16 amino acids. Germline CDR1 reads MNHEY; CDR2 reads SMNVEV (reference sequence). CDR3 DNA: TGTGCCAGCAGTTCGATAAGTGCGGGACTCTCCTACGAGCAGTACTTC. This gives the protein CASSSISAGLSYEQYF.

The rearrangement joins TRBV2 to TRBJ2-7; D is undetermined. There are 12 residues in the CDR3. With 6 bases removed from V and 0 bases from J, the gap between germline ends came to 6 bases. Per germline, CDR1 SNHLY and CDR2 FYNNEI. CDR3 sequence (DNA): TGTGCCAGCAGGCGAAGCTCCTACGAGCAGTACTTC. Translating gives CASRRSSYEQYF.

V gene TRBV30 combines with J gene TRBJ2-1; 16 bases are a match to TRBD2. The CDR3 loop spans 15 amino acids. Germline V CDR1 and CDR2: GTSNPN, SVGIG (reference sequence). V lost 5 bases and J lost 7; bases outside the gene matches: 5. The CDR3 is CAWGTSGRGRNEQFF. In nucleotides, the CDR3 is TGTGCCTGGGGGACTAGCGGGAGGGGGCGGAATGAGCAGTTCTTC.

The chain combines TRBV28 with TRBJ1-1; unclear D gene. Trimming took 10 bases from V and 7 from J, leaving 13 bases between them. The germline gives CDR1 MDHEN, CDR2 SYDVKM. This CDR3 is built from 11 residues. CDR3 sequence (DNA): TGTGCCACAGTCCTCCAACATGAAGCTTTCTTT. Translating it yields CATVLQHEAFF.

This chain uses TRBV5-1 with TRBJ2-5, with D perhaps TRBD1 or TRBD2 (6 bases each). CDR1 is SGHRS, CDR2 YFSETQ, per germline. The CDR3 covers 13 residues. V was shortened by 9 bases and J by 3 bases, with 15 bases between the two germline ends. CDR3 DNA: TGCGCCACCGGTTCGGGGGCTGAAGAGACCCAGTACTTC. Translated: CATGSGAEETQYF.